Here is one TCR beta chain with its context. This clonotype showed up many times. It has no known antigen specificity. Nothing much larger sits one base from this clone, and base qualities are not available. Profiling of TCR beta VDJ combinations and CDR3 sequences used genomic DNA as the template. An Illumina HiSeq 2000 was the platform used for TCR repertoire sequencing. Per the source publication's procedure: Repertoire assessment relied on Simpson's diversity index, CDR3 size and DJ length profiles, and TRBV/TRBJ rearrangement plots. The most abundant DNA sequence in the deep sequencing data was taken as the immunodominant clone. CDR3 amino acid sequences were screened for sharing across subjects and were compared with published repertoires and the VDJdb database. The public sequencing data were trimmed at Q25 with fastp and processed into clonotypes with MiXCR by TCRdb, which kept only in-frame beta chains. Rows are unified per CDR3 protein, each entry keeping the most common DNA and genes. None of the V and J calls come from the authors' own analysis; TCRdb made them. This sample gives just over 400,000 distinct CDR3 sequences in total; approximately 70% of them show up just once. The ten largest clones add up to 4% of the sample.

The data were obtained in a study of CD8+CD57+ T cells in acquired aplastic anemia (dated by TCRdb to 2016 to 2019). Broadly, across the study: A mean of 3.2 ug of DNA, ranging from roughly 0.17 to 30 ug, was extracted from sorted CD4+ and CD8+ cells. For healthy donor samples, the average read count was around 9.9 million for CD4+ cells and approximately 12 million for CD8+ cells. What the research found in general, with its limitations: No significant difference in CD8+ Simpson's diversity was found between patients and healthy controls (P=0.060). Some 27 CD8+ CDR3 sequences were found in both patients and controls but appeared to be highly expressed in patients and within the immunodominant clones of the patients.

TCR repertoires of sorted CD4+ and CD8+ blood T cells from severe aplastic anemia patients and healthy subjects were deep-sequenced in the study. Ficoll-Paque density gradient centrifugation was used to isolate peripheral blood mononuclear cells. Before DNA extraction, CD4+ and CD8+ T cells were sorted by FACS or by magnetic beads. The CDR3 starts with the cysteine, ends with the phenylalanine, and has 15 residues. The only DNA kept is the CDR3, 45 bases in frame from the first base. CDR1 and CDR2 (SGHKS, YYEKEE) derive from the germline V gene (reference sequence). V was cut back by 0 bases and J by 4 bases, leaving a gap of 13 bases between them.

This receptor was identified in a human donor in good health, serving as a control. The sample consisted of sorted CD4+, CD8+, or CD8+CD57+ T cells (not recorded which) from PBMCs. Recombination linked TRBV5-5 to TRBJ1-2; a confident D gene designation cannot be given. The CDR3 loop reads CASSLGRITRYGYTF. The nucleotide sequence is given as TGTGCCAGCAGCTTGGGCAGGATCACTCGCTATGGCTACACCTTC.